A single sample gave rise to the 22 T cell receptor beta chains below, sequenced in a study of naive and memory T cell subsets. Their specific antigens are unknown. Study-level points and caveats: A few larger clonotypes appeared in naive repertoires, especially CD8, possibly memory cells re-expressing CD45RA.

Both TRBC1 and TRBC2 were covered by a beta constant-region primer of two equimolar oligonucleotides. Nested alpha and beta constant-region primers with the SP2 primer drove four PCR rounds on ligated cDNA. TCRdb ran MiXCR on the UMI-ligation and nested PCR reads and lists one entry per CDR3 protein. The table has 140,000 to 150,000 distinct CDR3 sequences, about 23% seen once. The sample taken for sequencing was naive CD4+ T cells from blood. All receptors come from a human donor in good health.

The sample holds a few counts of this clonotype. The V call is TRBV5-1, the J call TRBJ2-7; D not resolved. Germline values: CDR1 SGHRS, CDR2 YFSETQ. The CDR3 totals 14 residues. V lost 0 bases and J 5 bases, leaving 12 bases between the germline ends. DNA for the CDR3: TGCGCCAGCAGCTTGGGGCCACTCCGGGACGAGCAGTACTTC. As protein: CASSLGPLRDEQYF.

The chain recombines TRBV27 with TRBJ2-7, with 8 bases aligning to TRBD1. Germline assignment: CDR1 MNHEY and CDR2 SMNVEV (reference sequence). The CDR3 covers 16 residues. V lost 5 bases and J lost 0; bases outside the gene matches: 9. The CDR3 DNA is TGTGCCAGCAGTCCGCAGACAGGGGCTTTCTCCTACGAGCAGTACTTC. Translated: CASSPQTGAFSYEQYF.

This clonotype has just a few counts. V gene TRBV20-1 combines with J gene TRBJ2-5; either TRBD1 or TRBD2 may supply D (5 bases each). The CDR3 totals 13 residues. Germline CDR1 is DFQATT and CDR2 is SNEGSKA (reference sequence). V shed 3 bases and J shed 5 bases, with 13 bases lying between them. CDR3 sequence (DNA): TGCAGTGCTAGGAAGGGACCCGAGGAGACCCAGTACTTC. The encoded protein is CSARKGPEETQYF.

This clonotype turned up a few times. The V and J genes are TRBV28 and TRBJ2-3; D gene uncertain. The germline CDR1 and CDR2 sequences are MDHEN and SYDVKM. Trimming took 6 bases from V and 0 from J, leaving 13 bases between them. This CDR3 has 15 amino acids. This CDR3 reads CASRSTDRSTDTQYF. CDR3 sequence (DNA): TGTGCCAGCAGGTCCACGGACCGTAGCACAGATACGCAGTATTTT.

This clonotype was recorded at least ten times. V is TRBV7-8 and J is TRBJ2-3; 12 bases fit TRBD2. V shed 1 base and J 0 bases; nucleotides not matched to a gene: 5. This CDR3 has 18 residues. CDR1 SGHVS and CDR2 FQNEAQ come from the germline V gene. The CDR3 sequence: CASSLVLAGGTSTDTQYF. CDR3 nucleotide sequence: TGTGCCAGCAGCTTAGTACTAGCGGGAGGTACTAGCACAGATACGCAGTATTTT. The whole variable domain, filled in from reference TRBV7-8 and TRBJ2-3, reads GAGVSQSPRYKVAKRGQDVALRCDPISGHVSLFWYQQALGQGPEFLTYFQNEAQLDKSGLPSDRFFAERPEGSVSTLKIQRTQQEDSAVYLCASSLVLAGGTSTDTQYFGPGTRLTVL.

This chain links TRBV20-1 with TRBJ2-1; 7 bases match TRBD2. V lost 0 bases to trimming and J lost 4 bases; unmatched junction nucleotides: 6. The V gene's germline CDR1 is DFQATT and CDR2 SNEGSKA (reference sequence). There are 15 residues in the CDR3. CDR3 nucleotide sequence: TGCAGTGCTAGAGATATACGGACTAGTTACAATGAGCAGTTCTTC. This gives the protein CSARDIRTSYNEQFF.

The rearrangement joins TRBV15 to TRBJ1-2; TRBD1 aligns across 9 bases. Germline CDR1 and CDR2: LNHNV and YYDKDF (reference sequence). The V and J ends lost 5 bases and 1 base, in that order; junction bases with no gene match: 5. This CDR3 spans 15 amino acids. The CDR3 protein is CATSGRQGVNYGYTF. CDR3 sequence (DNA): TGTGCCACCAGCGGAAGACAGGGGGTTAACTATGGCTACACCTTC.

This clonotype has a handful of counts. This sequence joins TRBV10-3 and TRBJ2-7, with 9 bases matching TRBD2. Per germline, CDR1 ENHRY and CDR2 SYGVKD. With 6 bases clipped from V and 0 bases from J, the junction kept 9 bases outside the gene matches. The CDR3 has 16 amino acids. The CDR3 is CAISLRLAGSSYEQYF. Written as DNA, the CDR3 is TGTGCCATCAGCCTCCGGCTAGCGGGGAGCTCCTACGAGCAGTACTTC.

The chain couples TRBV6-5 to TRBJ1-5; no firm D call. CDR1 MNHEY and CDR2 SVGAGI come from the germline V gene. The CDR3 consists of 13 residues. Trimming removed 6 bases from V and 3 bases from J, with 9 bases in between. CDR3 loop: CASSWQVNQPQHF. As DNA, the CDR3 is TGTGCCAGCAGCTGGCAGGTCAATCAGCCCCAGCATTTT.

The chain carries TRBV5-4 and TRBJ2-7, with 11 bases aligning to TRBD2. V trimming: 3 bases; J trimming: 3 bases; junction bases outside the gene matches: 5. Looked up from germline, CDR1 is SGHNT and CDR2 is YYREEE (reference sequence). The CDR3 is 15 residues long. DNA for the CDR3: TGTGCCAGCAGCTGGGTAGCGGGAGGGGACTACGAGCAGTACTTC. It yields the protein CASSWVAGGDYEQYF.

The gene calls are TRBV11-1 and TRBJ2-1; 14 bases align to TRBD2. Germline V lookup: CDR1 SGHAT, CDR2 FQDESV (reference sequence). Losses at the gene ends were 3 bases for V and 6 bases for J; bases not matched to a gene: 16. The CDR3 extends over 20 amino acids. The CDR3 coding sequence is TGTGCCAGCAGCTTGAACTCCCCCGGGACTAGCGGGAGATCGGGCAATGAGCAGTTCTTC. Its protein product is CASSLNSPGTSGRSGNEQFF.

The J gene is TRBJ2-6, the V gene TRBV14; TRBD2 is a possible D gene (5 bases). CDR1 and CDR2 (germline): SGHDN, FVKESK. The CDR3 is 20 residues long. Trimming pared 2 bases from V and 2 bases from J, leaving 22 bases between. The CDR3 protein is CASSQNVAGPTRTGANVLTF. The CDR3 coding sequence is TGTGCCAGCAGCCAAAATGTTGCGGGCCCCACACGCACTGGGGCCAACGTCCTGACTTTC.

V is TRBV19 and J is TRBJ1-5; D gene uncertain. Germline assignment: CDR1 LNHDA and CDR2 SQIVND (reference sequence). Trimming removed 4 bases at V and 4 bases at J, with 17 bases between. The CDR3 is 16 residues long. CDR3 residues: CASSTSLRGPNQPQHF. The CDR3 nucleotides read TGTGCCAGTAGTACCAGCCTCCGCGGGCCGAATCAGCCCCAGCATTTT.

The sample holds a few counts of this clonotype. This CDR3 is CASSLKDGTGNTEAFF. Written as DNA, the CDR3 is TGTGCCAGCAGTTTGAAAGACGGGACAGGGAACACTGAAGCTTTCTTT. The gene calls are TRBV12-3 or TRBV12-4 and TRBJ1-1; 8 positions match TRBD1. With 3 bases clipped from V and 1 base from J, the junction kept 7 bases outside the gene matches. The CDR3 has 16 amino acids.

A few counts support this clonotype. The chain recombines TRBV4-2 with TRBJ1-2, with unresolved D. Trimming took off 1 base at V and 8 bases at J, with 14 bases between the two ends. CDR3 size: 14 residues. Germline V gives CDR1 LGHNA, CDR2 YNFKEQ. In nucleotides, the CDR3 is TGTGCCAGCAGCCAAGGGGAGACCGGTGACGGCTACACCTTC. The encoded protein is CASSQGETGDGYTF.

The CDR3 protein is CASGGGNNQPQHF. CDR3 DNA sequence: TGTGCCAGCGGGGGGGGCAACAATCAGCCCCAGCATTTT. The rearrangement uses TRBV6-5 and TRBJ1-5; a possible D gene is TRBD1 (6 bases). The germline gives CDR1 MNHEY, CDR2 SVGAGI. V was trimmed by 8 bases and J by 3 bases, leaving 11 bases between them. The CDR3 is 13 amino acids.

The chain joins TRBV7-9 to TRBJ2-6, with no clear D. This CDR3 comprises 14 residues. Germline V gene sequence: CDR1 SEHNR, CDR2 FQNEAQ (reference sequence). Trimming stripped 0 bases from V and 7 bases from J, with 7 bases between. The CDR3 region has the DNA TGTGCCAGCAGCTTAGCGGGCCCAGCCAACGTCCTGACTTTC. Encoded protein: CASSLAGPANVLTF.

This clonotype has just a few counts. The gene calls are TRBV6-5 and TRBJ2-1; 10 positions agree with TRBD1. The V gene's germline CDR1 is MNHEY and CDR2 SVGAGI. The length of the CDR3 is 14 residues. V dropped 6 bases and J dropped 9; count of bases not matched to a gene: 8. The CDR3 nucleotides are TGTGCCAGCAGGTCGGGACAGGGGTCTGGTGAGCAGTTCTTC. As protein: CASRSGQGSGEQFF.

The chain joins TRBV3-1 to TRBJ2-1; D may be TRBD1 (6 bases). CDR3 length: 15 residues. Germline V gene lookup returns CDR1 LGHDT and CDR2 YNNKEL (reference sequence). The V gene lost 4 bases and the J gene lost 9 bases, with 19 bases spanning the gap. The CDR3 is CASSPRGGNSGEQFF. For the CDR3, the DNA is TGTGCCAGCAGCCCCAGGGGCGGTAATTCTGGTGAGCAGTTCTTC.

This clonotype was observed a handful of times. This sequence joins TRBV28 and TRBJ2-2; TRBD1 matches at 7 bases. Trimming took 8 bases from V and 2 from J; bases not matched to a gene: 5. The CDR3 consists of 14 residues. CDR1 and CDR2 (germline): MDHEN, SYDVKM. This CDR3 reads CASRTGVNTGELFF. DNA of the CDR3: TGTGCCAGCCGCACAGGGGTAAACACCGGGGAGCTGTTTTTT.

This clonotype was seen more than once but under ten times. The chain combines TRBV3-1 with TRBJ2-1; a possible D gene is TRBD2 (5 bases). CDR3 size: 12 residues. V lost 4 bases and J 8 bases, leaving 9 bases between the germline ends. Germline V gives CDR1 LGHDT, CDR2 YNNKEL (reference sequence). The CDR3 nucleotides read TGTGCCAGCAGCCGGGAGTCCCATGAGCAGTTCTTC. Amino acids: CASSRESHEQFF.

The chain couples TRBV10-2 to TRBJ1-4; 9 nucleotides match TRBD1. The CDR3 sequence is 15 residues long. Unmatched junction bases numbered 10, after V lost 6 bases and J lost 8 bases. The germline V gene encodes CDR1 WSHSY and CDR2 SAAADI. The CDR3 DNA is TGCGCCAGCAGCAGTGGGACAGGGATAAGCGAAAAACTGTTTTTT. Translating gives CASSSGTGISEKLFF.